One sample yielded the 13 T cell receptor beta chains listed below, sequenced in a study of T cells in Graves' hyperthyroidism and ophthalmopathy. Amplification yielded TCR beta CDR3 regions, with RNA transcripts as the source. RT-PCR in the first round (using the HTBI primer set) targeted the TCR CDR3. Each CDR3 protein gets one entry after TCRdb re-called the multiplex PCR reads with MiXCR. This table has hundreds of thousands of distinct CDR3 sequences, about 15% appearing once. Sequencing was done on a sample of blood. These receptors all come from a man aged 18 to 29 with Graves' ophthalmopathy.

This clonotype was seen many times. The chain recombines TRBV20-1 with TRBJ2-7; 8 bases fit TRBD2. Germline CDR1 DFQATT, CDR2 SNEGSKA (reference sequence). The CDR3 loop spans 13 amino acids. Trimming took 3 bases from V and 3 from J; bases not matched to a gene: 4. CDR3: CSASSGGIYEQYF. In DNA form, the CDR3 reads TGCAGTGCTAGCAGCGGGGGAATCTACGAGCAGTACTTC.

The rearrangement joins TRBV2 to TRBJ2-7, with 9 bases identical to TRBD2. Germline V CDR1 and CDR2: SNHLY, FYNNEI. This CDR3 comprises 11 residues. The V segment lost 9 bases and the J segment 6 bases; nucleotides outside the gene matches: 3. CDR3 residues: CARGLAVEQYF. For the CDR3, the DNA is TGTGCCAGGGGACTAGCAGTCGAGCAGTACTTC.

This clonotype was seen many times. V usage is TRBV6-1 and J usage is TRBJ1-3; 9 bases align to TRBD1. Germline assignment: CDR1 MNHNS and CDR2 SASEGT. This CDR3 region has 15 residues. The ends lost 4 bases at V and 4 bases at J; junction bases unmatched: 5. CDR3 nucleotides: TGTGCCAGCAGTGGCGGGACAGGGACAGGAAACACCATATATTTT. This codes for CASSGGTGTGNTIYF.

This clonotype was detected only a few times. V and J are TRBV3-1 and TRBJ1-6; D unresolved. Germline loops: CDR1 LGHDT, CDR2 YNNKEL (reference sequence). This CDR3 has 14 amino acids. The germline V and J ends were trimmed by 4 bases and 5 bases, with 9 bases remaining between them. In DNA, the CDR3 is TGTGCCAGCAGCCCCGTGAGGGATAATTCACCCCTCCACTTT. It codes for CASSPVRDNSPLHF.

Many counts were recorded for this clonotype. V usage is TRBV12-3 or TRBV12-4 and J usage is TRBJ2-7; TRBD1 is a possible D gene (5 bases). There are 15 residues in the CDR3. V lost 8 bases to trimming and J lost 4 bases, with 21 bases between them. CDR3 protein: CASALFNRLGYEQYF. As DNA, the CDR3 is TGTGCCAGCGCCCTCTTCAACAGGTTGGGGTACGAGCAGTACTTC.

The chain couples TRBV19 to TRBJ1-4; the match to TRBD1 covers 7 bases. V lost 7 bases and J lost 4; bases outside the gene matches: 12. Germline V gene data show CDR1 as LNHDA and CDR2 as SQIVND (reference sequence). This CDR3 is 16 amino acids long. The CDR3 here is CASTLTGISVNEKLFF. As DNA, the CDR3 is TGTGCCAGTACCTTGACAGGGATTAGTGTTAATGAAAAACTGTTTTTT.

With regard to this clonotype: This may be a read error: a much more frequent sequence differs by one nucleotide. This chain connects TRBV18 to TRBJ1-2; no clear D. From germline, CDR1 is KGHSH and CDR2 LQKENI. The CDR3 consists of 13 residues. This CDR3 is CASSPPSLNGYIF. The CDR3, as DNA: TGTGCCAGCTCACCACCCTCGTTAAATGGCTACATCTTC.

The sample holds a few counts of this clonotype. This chain uses TRBV3-1 with TRBJ2-2, with D possibly TRBD1 on 6 matching bases. The CDR3 covers 15 residues. With 2 bases removed from V and 1 base from J, the gap between germline ends came to 8 bases. CDR1 is LGHDT, CDR2 YNNKEL, per germline (reference sequence). As DNA, the CDR3 is TGTGCCAGCAGCCAACGGGGACAGAACACCGGGGAGCTGTTTTTT. Protein: CASSQRGQNTGELFF.

The table lists this clonotype with many counts. CDR3 in amino acids: CAWSADWSGYNEQFF. In DNA, the CDR3 is TGTGCCTGGAGTGCTGACTGGAGCGGTTACAATGAGCAGTTCTTC. The V and J genes are TRBV30 and TRBJ2-1; TRBD2 might be the D (5 bases). The CDR3 loop spans 15 amino acids. V lost 1 base and J 4 bases, leaving 14 bases between the germline ends. The germline CDR1 and CDR2 sequences are GTSNPN and SVGIG (reference sequence).

This sequence joins TRBV10-2 and TRBJ2-1; D unresolved. Germline CDR1 WSHSY, CDR2 SAAADI. The CDR3 is made up of 12 amino acids. The V gene lost 7 bases and the J gene lost 9 bases, with 13 bases spanning the gap. The CDR3 DNA is TGCGCCAGCAATCCGCCGTTTGGTGAGCAGTTCTTC. Encoded protein: CASNPPFGEQFF.

As to this clonotype: This may be a read error, as it is one base from a much larger clone. The chain combines TRBV11-3 with TRBJ2-7; weak D call: TRBD2 (6 bases). CDR1 is SGHNT, CDR2 YENEEA, per germline. The CDR3 totals 15 residues. The CDR3 DNA sequence: TGTGTCAGCAGCTTAGATAGGCCGGGACTCTACGAGCAGTACTTC. It specifies CVSSLDRPGLYEQYF.

This clonotype appeared many times. The rearrangement uses TRBV6-1 and TRBJ1-5; D gene unclear. V was trimmed by 5 bases and J by 2 bases, leaving 13 bases between them. The CDR3 loop spans 15 amino acids. In germline, CDR1 is MNHNS, CDR2 SASEGT. As DNA, the CDR3 is TGTGCCAGCAGTTCCACTCTTGGCGGCAATCAGCCCCAGCATTTT. This translates into CASSSTLGGNQPQHF.

This clonotype was recorded at least ten times. The V and J genes are TRBV7-9 and TRBJ2-7; D is possibly TRBD1 or TRBD2 (5 bases each). The CDR3 runs to 14 residues. V lost 6 bases to trimming and J lost 2 bases, with 14 bases between them. CDR1 and CDR2 from the germline V gene are SEHNR and FQNEAQ (reference sequence). CDR3 nucleotides: TGTGCCAGCAGTCAGCCGGGACGGACCTACGAGCAGTACTTC. Protein sequence: CASSQPGRTYEQYF.